The clone carrying this T cell receptor beta chain showed up just a few times. Antigen unknown. A read error may account for a junction end that differs from germline. The germline V gene encodes CDR1 ENHRY and CDR2 SYGVKD. The CDR3 has 11 amino acids. The sample belongs to a study of beta chain features in type 1 diabetes. Isolated RNA was reverse transcribed in full, so expressed TCRB transcripts were sequenced. Measured with immunoSEQ multiplex PCR; TCRdb has only the in-frame clones, and not every one. The table records 850,000 to 900,000 clones, about a sixth of them present only once. Study observations and caveats: Patients with type 1 diabetes showed fewer VDJ junction insertions and more deletions.

It was one heparinised blood draw, averaging about 120 mL, that each donor gave. This receptor was obtained from a woman younger than 35 in good health. Material: naive CD4+ T cells from blood. The chain joins TRBV10-3 to TRBJ1-2, with TRBD1 matching 7 bases. CDR3 sequence: CATTGQQRAYF. Here the CDR3 DNA reads TGTGCCACCACGGGACAGCAAAGGGCGTACTTC.